Following are 21 T cell receptor beta chains from one sample sequenced in a study of T cell responses to AZD1222 COVID-19 vaccine. The data were produced by immunoSEQ multiplex PCR, yet TCRdb's version contains in-frame clones alone and is incomplete. The top ten clones hold 2.5% to 3% of a sample with some 110,000 clones, roughly 90% of them seen once. This specimen was peripheral blood, taken on day 0 of AZD1222 vaccination. These receptors were collected from an adult in good health.

This chain uses TRBV19 with TRBJ2-7, with TRBD1 matching over 11 bases. The CDR3 totals 15 residues. The J segment lost 0 bases and the V segment lost 5 bases, leaving 3 bases of the junction unmatched. CDR1 and CDR2 (germline): LNHDA, SQIVND (reference sequence). The CDR3 loop reads CASSAGTGGSYEQYF. The DNA for the CDR3 is TGTGCCAGTAGTGCCGGGACAGGGGGCTCCTACGAGCAGTACTTC.

This chain connects TRBV9 to TRBJ1-3, with 7 bases aligning to TRBD1. This CDR3 is 16 amino acids long. CDR1 and CDR2 from the germline V gene are SGDLS and YYNGEE. J gave up 0 bases and V 2 bases, and 5 bases lay outside the gene matches. The DNA for the CDR3 is TGTGCCAGCAGCGTCCTGACAGGGAGCTCTGGAAACACCATATATTTT. This translates into CASSVLTGSSGNTIYF.

The chain is built from TRBV29-1 and TRBJ1-1; no definite D call. There are 11 residues in the CDR3. Germline CDR1 is SQVTM and CDR2 is ANQGSEA. Between the trimmed V and J ends, which lost 4 bases and 0 bases, there was a span of 3 bases. The CDR3 bases are TGCAGCGTTGTGTTGAACACTGAAGCTTTCTTT. This translates into CSVVLNTEAFF.

CDR3: CASSPPYYNEQFF. CDR3 DNA sequence: TGTGCCAGCAGTCCGCCCTACTACAATGAGCAGTTCTTC. The rearrangement links TRBV12-3 or TRBV12-4 to TRBJ2-1, with unresolved D. The V gene lost 5 bases and the J gene lost 3 bases, with 8 bases spanning the gap. The CDR3 length is 13 residues.

This clone has only one observation. J is TRBJ2-3 and V is TRBV18; 11 bases agree with TRBD1. Trimming removed 1 base from V and 15 bases from J; junction bases left unmatched: 3. This CDR3 is built from 12 residues. Germline V CDR1 and CDR2: KGHSH, LQKENI. CDR3 sequence (DNA): TGTGCCAGCTCACCACTGGGACAGGGGGACTATTTT. Translation gives CASSPLGQGDYF.

The chain has TRBV9 and TRBJ1-3; D ambiguous. With 0 bases removed from V and 4 bases from J, the gap between germline ends came to 14 bases. The CDR3 has 16 amino acids. Per germline, CDR1 SGDLS and CDR2 YYNGEE. The CDR3 DNA reads as TGTGCCAGCAGCGTAGCAGGCAGTTTCACGGGAAACACCATATATTTT. Protein product: CASSVAGSFTGNTIYF.

The rearrangement links TRBV14 to TRBJ2-2, with unresolved D. The CDR3 is 13 amino acids. Germline loops: CDR1 SGHDN, CDR2 FVKESK. Trimming removed 4 bases from V and 4 bases from J, with 7 bases in between. The CDR3 region is CASSRDITGELFF. The CDR3 DNA sequence: TGTGCCAGCAGCCGAGACATCACCGGGGAGCTGTTTTTT.

Sample share makes this clone medium-sized (0.01 to 0.1%). V gene TRBV2 combines with J gene TRBJ2-2; D is possibly TRBD1 (5 bases). CDR1 SNHLY and CDR2 FYNNEI come from the germline V gene. V shed 10 bases and J shed 5 bases, with 8 bases lying between them. The CDR3 is made up of 11 amino acids. Here the CDR3 DNA reads TGTGCCACCCAGGGAACCGGGGAGCTGTTTTTT. Translated: CATQGTGELFF.

The V call is TRBV19, the J call TRBJ2-7; TRBD2 matches 8 bases. The CDR3 contains 13 residues. Germline V gives CDR1 LNHDA, CDR2 SQIVND (reference sequence). V dropped 5 bases and J dropped 7; count of bases not matched to a gene: 7. The CDR3 nucleotides are TGTGCCAGTAGTCCCGGGGGGGCTTTGGAGCAGTACTTC. The encoded protein is CASSPGGALEQYF. Drawing the rest from reference TRBV19 and TRBJ2-7, the complete variable domain is DGGITQSPKYLFRKEGQNVTLSCEQNLNHDAMYWYRQDPGQGLRLIYYSQIVNDFQKGDIAEGYSVSREKKESFPLTVTSAQKNPTAFYLCASSPGGALEQYFGPGTRLTVT.

This clone was seen a few times. The rearrangement uses TRBV4-1 and TRBJ1-2; D not certain. Trimming left V 0 bases short and J 5 bases short, with 13 bases between. Germline V gene lookup returns CDR1 MGHRA and CDR2 YSYEKL. The CDR3 sequence is 15 residues long. This chain's CDR3 is CASSQEGRSFYGYTF. The CDR3 nucleotides read TGCGCCAGCAGCCAAGAGGGCAGGAGCTTTTATGGCTACACCTTC.

This rearrangement joins TRBV7-8 to TRBJ2-5; D ambiguous. V was cut by 1 base and J by 5 bases, with 8 bases left in between. The CDR3 runs 13 residues. Germline V gene sequence: CDR1 SGHVS, CDR2 FQNEAQ. This CDR3 reads CASSLGPLETQYF. CDR3 in DNA: TGTGCCAGCAGCTTAGGCCCGCTGGAGACCCAGTACTTC.

The J gene is TRBJ2-7, the V gene TRBV5-6, with TRBD2 matching over 13 bases. V shed 4 bases and J 9 bases; nucleotides not matched to a gene: 7. Germline V gives CDR1 SGHDT, CDR2 YYEEEE. The CDR3 is made up of 14 amino acids. CDR3 in amino acids: CASSGGLAGTGQYF. The CDR3 coding sequence is TGTGCCAGCAGCGGGGGACTAGCGGGAACGGGGCAGTACTTC. Variable domain in full (rest from reference TRBV5-6 and TRBJ2-7): DAGVTQSPTHLIKTRGQQVTLRCSPKSGHDTVSWYQQALGQGPQFIFQYYEEEERQRGNFPDRFSGHQFPNYSSELNVNALLLGDSALYLCASSGGLAGTGQYFGPGTRLTVT.

This clone was seen only once. V and J are TRBV20-1 and TRBJ1-1; tentatively, D is TRBD1 (5 bases). The CDR3 extends over 14 amino acids. V shed 3 bases and J shed 0 bases, with 11 bases lying between them. Germline lookup yields CDR1 DFQATT and CDR2 SNEGSKA (reference sequence). The CDR3 reads CSASRGALNTEAFF. The CDR3 nucleotides are TGCAGTGCTAGTCGTGGGGCTCTGAACACTGAAGCTTTCTTT.

The sample holds a few counts of this clone. The chain joins TRBV6-6 to TRBJ1-3; the match to TRBD1 covers 8 bases. The CDR3 has 16 amino acids. The junction had 9 bases not matched to a gene; V was cut back by 8 bases and J by 0 bases. Germline V gene sequence: CDR1 MNHNY, CDR2 SVGAGI (reference sequence). CDR3 protein: CASGPGGIYSGNTIYF. DNA for the CDR3: TGTGCCAGCGGGCCAGGGGGCATTTACTCTGGAAACACCATATATTTT.

The rearrangement links TRBV2 to TRBJ2-1; possible D gene TRBD2, 5 bases. Trimming stripped 6 bases from V and 2 bases from J, with 8 bases between. This CDR3 spans 13 amino acids. The V gene's germline CDR1 is SNHLY and CDR2 FYNNEI. CDR3 residues: CASSLLAYNEQFF. The CDR3 coding sequence is TGTGCCAGCAGCCTACTAGCCTACAATGAGCAGTTCTTC.

As to this clone: The sample holds other DNA sequences that translate to the same CDR3. V usage is TRBV15 and J usage is TRBJ2-2; D gene unclear. V gave up 0 bases and J gave up 3 bases, with 5 bases separating them. Germline assignment: CDR1 LNHNV and CDR2 YYDKDF (reference sequence). The CDR3 covers 14 residues. The CDR3 loop is CATSRDLYTGELFF. CDR3 in DNA: TGTGCCACCAGCAGAGATCTATACACCGGGGAGCTGTTTTTT.

This sequence joins TRBV16 and TRBJ1-1; D is undetermined. From germline, CDR1 is KGHSY and CDR2 FQNENV. CDR3 length equals 15 residues. V gave up 0 bases and J gave up 4 bases, with 12 bases separating them. CDR3: CASSQSRQGSTEAFF. DNA of the CDR3: TGTGCCAGCAGCCAATCGAGGCAAGGCAGCACTGAAGCTTTCTTT.

The rearrangement uses TRBV7-9 and TRBJ2-1, with 8 bases identical to TRBD2. Germline CDR1 is SEHNR and CDR2 is FQNEAQ (reference sequence). The CDR3 is 16 residues long. V lost 3 bases and J lost 9; bases outside the gene matches: 13. CDR3 DNA sequence: TGTGCCAGCAGCTTGGCGACGGGACTAGTTCGTGCTGAGCAGTTCTTC. Translated, it gives CASSLATGLVRAEQFF.

Here the CDR3 DNA reads TGTGCCACCAGCAGAGATCGGGGCCAGGCACCCCTCCACTTT. Protein product: CATSRDRGQAPLHF. V gene TRBV15 combines with J gene TRBJ1-6; D may be TRBD1 (5 bases). The ends were cut back, 0 bases at V and 11 bases at J, with 11 bases in the middle. Germline V lookup: CDR1 LNHNV, CDR2 YYDKDF (reference sequence). CDR3 length equals 14 residues.

This clone was observed a handful of times. V usage is TRBV7-6 and J usage is TRBJ2-7; D may be TRBD1 (5 bases). Germline loops: CDR1 SGHVS, CDR2 FNYEAQ. V lost 4 bases and J 7 bases, leaving 20 bases between the germline ends. This CDR3 is built from 15 residues. The chain's CDR3 is CASSSETDTDLEQYF. CDR3 in DNA: TGTGCCAGCAGCTCCGAGACAGACACAGATTTAGAGCAGTACTTC.

The V call is TRBV6-5, the J call TRBJ2-2, with 7 bases lining up with TRBD2. CDR1 MNHEY and CDR2 SVGAGI come from the germline V gene. J was trimmed by 9 bases and V by 2 bases; bases with no gene match: 6. The CDR3 has 14 residues. CDR3 in DNA: TGTGCCAGCAGTTACGGGAGCGGGATCAGGGAGCTGTTTTTT. As protein: CASSYGSGIRELFF.